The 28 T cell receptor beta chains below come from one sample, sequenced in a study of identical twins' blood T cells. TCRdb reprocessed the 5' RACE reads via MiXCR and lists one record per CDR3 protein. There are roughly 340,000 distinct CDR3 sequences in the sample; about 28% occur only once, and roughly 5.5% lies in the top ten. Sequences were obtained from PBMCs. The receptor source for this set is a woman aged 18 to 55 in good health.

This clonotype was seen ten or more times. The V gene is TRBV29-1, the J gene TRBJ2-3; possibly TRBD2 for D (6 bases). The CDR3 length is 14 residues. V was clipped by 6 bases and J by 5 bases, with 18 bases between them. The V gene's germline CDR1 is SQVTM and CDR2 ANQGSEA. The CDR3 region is CSVAPGLQGDTQYF. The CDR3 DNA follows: TGCAGCGTAGCCCCGGGACTCCAGGGAGATACGCAGTATTTT.

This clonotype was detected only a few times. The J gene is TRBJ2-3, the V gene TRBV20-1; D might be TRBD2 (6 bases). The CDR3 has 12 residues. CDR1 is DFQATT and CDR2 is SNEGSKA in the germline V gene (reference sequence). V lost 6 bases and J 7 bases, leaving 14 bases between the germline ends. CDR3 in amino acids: CSALEGGYTQYF. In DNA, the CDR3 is TGCAGTGCGCTGGAGGGCGGGTATACGCAGTATTTT.

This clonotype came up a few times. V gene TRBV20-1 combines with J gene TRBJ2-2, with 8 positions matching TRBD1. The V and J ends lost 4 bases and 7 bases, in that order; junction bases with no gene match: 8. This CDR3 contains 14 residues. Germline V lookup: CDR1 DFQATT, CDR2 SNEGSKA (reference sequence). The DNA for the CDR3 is TGCAGTGCTATGAGGACAGGGAATGACGGGGAGCTGTTTTTT. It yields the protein CSAMRTGNDGELFF.

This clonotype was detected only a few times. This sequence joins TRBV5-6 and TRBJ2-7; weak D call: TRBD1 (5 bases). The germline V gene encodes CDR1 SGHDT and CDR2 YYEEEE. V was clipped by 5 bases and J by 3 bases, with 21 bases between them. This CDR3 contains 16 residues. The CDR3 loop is CASSTFFAGPLYEQYF. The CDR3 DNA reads TGTGCCAGCAGTACCTTTTTCGCAGGGCCACTCTACGAGCAGTACTTC. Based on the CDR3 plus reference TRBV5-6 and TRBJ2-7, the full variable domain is DAGVTQSPTHLIKTRGQQVTLRCSPKSGHDTVSWYQQALGQGPQFIFQYYEEEERQRGNFPDRFSGHQFPNYSSELNVNALLLGDSALYLCASSTFFAGPLYEQYFGPGTRLTVT.

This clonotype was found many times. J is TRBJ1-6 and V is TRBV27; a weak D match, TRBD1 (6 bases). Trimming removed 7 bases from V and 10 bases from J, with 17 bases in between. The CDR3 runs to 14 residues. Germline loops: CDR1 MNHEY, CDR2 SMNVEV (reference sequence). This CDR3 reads CASTITAGDSPLHF. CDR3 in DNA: TGTGCCAGCACCATTACAGCAGGGGACTCACCCCTCCACTTT.

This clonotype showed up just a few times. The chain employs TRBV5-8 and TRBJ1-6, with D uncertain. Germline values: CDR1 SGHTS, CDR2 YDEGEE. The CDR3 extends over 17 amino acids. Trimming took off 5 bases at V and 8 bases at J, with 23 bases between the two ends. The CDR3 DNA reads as TGTGCCAGCAGAATTACGGGTTCACCCGTTAGGGATTCACCCCTCCACTTT. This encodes CASRITGSPVRDSPLHF.

CDR3: CATRGTYGDTQHF. Here the CDR3 DNA reads TGTGCCACCAGAGGGACATACGGGGATACGCAGCATTTT. The chain recombines TRBV24-1 with TRBJ2-3; TRBD1 is a possible D gene (6 bases). Near its end, the DNA agrees better with TRBJ1-5, so the J call may be wrong. Per the germline V gene, CDR1 is KGHDR and CDR2 is SFDVKD. CDR3 length: 13 residues.

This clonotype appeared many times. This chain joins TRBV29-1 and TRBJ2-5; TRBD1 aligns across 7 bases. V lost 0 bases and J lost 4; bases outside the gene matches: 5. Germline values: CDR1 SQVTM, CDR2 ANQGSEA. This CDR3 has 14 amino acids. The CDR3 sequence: CSVEDIRGSETQYF. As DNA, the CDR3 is TGCAGCGTTGAAGATATCAGGGGGTCAGAGACCCAGTACTTC.

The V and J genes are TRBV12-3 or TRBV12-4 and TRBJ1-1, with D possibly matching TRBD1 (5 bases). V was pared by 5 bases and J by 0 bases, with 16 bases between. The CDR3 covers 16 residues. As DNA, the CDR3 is TGTGCCAGCAGTGATCCCGGGGGTCGGGTGAACACTGAAGCTTTCTTT. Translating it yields CASSDPGGRVNTEAFF.

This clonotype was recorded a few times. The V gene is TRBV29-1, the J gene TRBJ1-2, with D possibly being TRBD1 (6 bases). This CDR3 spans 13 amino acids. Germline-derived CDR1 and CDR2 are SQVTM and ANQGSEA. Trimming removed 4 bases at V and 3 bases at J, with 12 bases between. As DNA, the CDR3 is TGCAGCGTTGTTCTGGGACATGACTATGGCTACACCTTC. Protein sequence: CSVVLGHDYGYTF.

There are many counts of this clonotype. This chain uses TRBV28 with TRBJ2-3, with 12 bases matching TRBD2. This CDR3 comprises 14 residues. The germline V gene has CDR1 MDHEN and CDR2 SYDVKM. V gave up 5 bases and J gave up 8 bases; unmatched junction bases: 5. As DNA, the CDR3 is TGTGCCAGCAGTCTAGCGGGAGGGCCCGTTACGCAGTATTTT. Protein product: CASSLAGGPVTQYF.

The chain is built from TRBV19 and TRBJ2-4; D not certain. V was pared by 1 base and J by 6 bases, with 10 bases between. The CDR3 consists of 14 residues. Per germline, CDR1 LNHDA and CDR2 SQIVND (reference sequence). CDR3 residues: CASSIVGSGNIQYF. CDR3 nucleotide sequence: TGTGCCAGTAGTATAGTAGGGTCTGGAAACATTCAGTACTTC.

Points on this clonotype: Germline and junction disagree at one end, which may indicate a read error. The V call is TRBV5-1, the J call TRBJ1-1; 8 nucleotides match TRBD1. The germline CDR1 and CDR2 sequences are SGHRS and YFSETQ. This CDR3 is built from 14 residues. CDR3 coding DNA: TGCACCAGCAGCTTGGGGACAGGGAACACTGAAGCTTTCTTT. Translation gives CTSSLGTGNTEAFF.

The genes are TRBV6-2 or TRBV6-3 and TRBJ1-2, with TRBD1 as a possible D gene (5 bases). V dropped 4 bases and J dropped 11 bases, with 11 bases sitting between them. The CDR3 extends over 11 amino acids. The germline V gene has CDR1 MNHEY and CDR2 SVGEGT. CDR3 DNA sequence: TGTGCCAGCAGTTTCGACAGTGGATACACCTTC. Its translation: CASSFDSGYTF.

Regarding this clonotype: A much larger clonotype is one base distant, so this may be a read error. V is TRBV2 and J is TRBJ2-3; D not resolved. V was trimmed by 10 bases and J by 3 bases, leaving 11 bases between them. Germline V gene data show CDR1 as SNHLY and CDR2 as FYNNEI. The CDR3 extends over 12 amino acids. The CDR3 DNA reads TGTGCCAACAGCGAAATAACAGATACGCAGTATTTT. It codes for CANSEITDTQYF.

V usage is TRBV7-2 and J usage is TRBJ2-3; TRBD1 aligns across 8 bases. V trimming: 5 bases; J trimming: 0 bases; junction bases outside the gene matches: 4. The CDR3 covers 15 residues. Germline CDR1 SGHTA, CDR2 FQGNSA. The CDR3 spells CASSKGQVSTDTQYF. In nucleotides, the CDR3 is TGTGCCAGCAGCAAGGGACAGGTTAGCACAGATACGCAGTATTTT.

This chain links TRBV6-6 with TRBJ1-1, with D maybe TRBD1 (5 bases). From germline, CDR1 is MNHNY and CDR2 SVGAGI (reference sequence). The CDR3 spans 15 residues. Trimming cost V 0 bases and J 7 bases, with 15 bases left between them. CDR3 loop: CASSYSMGLRVEAFF. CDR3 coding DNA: TGTGCCAGCAGTTACTCGATGGGACTCAGAGTTGAAGCTTTCTTT.

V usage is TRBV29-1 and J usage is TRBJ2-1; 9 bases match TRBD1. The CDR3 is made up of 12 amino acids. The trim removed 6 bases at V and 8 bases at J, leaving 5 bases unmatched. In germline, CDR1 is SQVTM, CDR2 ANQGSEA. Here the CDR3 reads CSVDRGSDEQFF. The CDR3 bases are TGCAGCGTGGACAGGGGTAGCGATGAGCAGTTCTTC.

The CDR3 spells CASRGRATGELFF. The CDR3 bases are TGCGCCAGCAGAGGCAGAGCGACCGGGGAGCTGTTTTTT. The V gene is TRBV5-1, the J gene TRBJ2-2; D call uncertain. The CDR3 consists of 13 residues. The V end was cut by 5 bases, the J end by 5 bases, with 10 bases between. Germline CDR1 and CDR2: SGHRS and YFSETQ.

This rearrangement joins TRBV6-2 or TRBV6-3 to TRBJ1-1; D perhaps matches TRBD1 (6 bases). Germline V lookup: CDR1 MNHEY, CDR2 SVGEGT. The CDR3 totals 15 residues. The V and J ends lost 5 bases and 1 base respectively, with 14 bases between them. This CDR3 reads CASSQSGTPNTEAFF. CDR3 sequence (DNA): TGTGCCAGCAGTCAGTCCGGGACACCGAACACTGAAGCTTTCTTT.

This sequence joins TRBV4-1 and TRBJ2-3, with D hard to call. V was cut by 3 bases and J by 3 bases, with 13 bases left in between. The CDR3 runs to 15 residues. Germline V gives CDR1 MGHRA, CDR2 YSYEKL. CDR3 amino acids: CASSHVLIKTDTQYF. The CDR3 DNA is TGCGCCAGCAGCCACGTCCTCATTAAGACAGATACGCAGTATTTT.

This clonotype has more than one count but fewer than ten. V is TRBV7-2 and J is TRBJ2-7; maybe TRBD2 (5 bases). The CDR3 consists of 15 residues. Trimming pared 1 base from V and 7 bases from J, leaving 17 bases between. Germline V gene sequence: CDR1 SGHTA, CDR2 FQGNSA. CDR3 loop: CASSLDMWELVEQYF. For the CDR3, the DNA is TGTGCCAGCAGCTTAGATATGTGGGAGCTTGTTGAGCAGTACTTC.

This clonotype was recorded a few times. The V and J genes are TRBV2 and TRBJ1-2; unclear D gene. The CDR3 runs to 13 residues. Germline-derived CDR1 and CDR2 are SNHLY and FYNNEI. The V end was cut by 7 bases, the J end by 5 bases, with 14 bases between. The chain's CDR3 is CASTHSQSYGYTF. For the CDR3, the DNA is TGTGCCAGCACCCACTCCCAGAGTTATGGCTACACCTTC.

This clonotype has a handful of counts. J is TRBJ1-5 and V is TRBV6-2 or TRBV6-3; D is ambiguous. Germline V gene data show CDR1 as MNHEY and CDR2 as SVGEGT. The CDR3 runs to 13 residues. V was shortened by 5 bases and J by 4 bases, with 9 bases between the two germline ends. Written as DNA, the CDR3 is TGTGCCAGCAGTCATCGGGAAAATCAGCCCCAGCATTTT. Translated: CASSHRENQPQHF.

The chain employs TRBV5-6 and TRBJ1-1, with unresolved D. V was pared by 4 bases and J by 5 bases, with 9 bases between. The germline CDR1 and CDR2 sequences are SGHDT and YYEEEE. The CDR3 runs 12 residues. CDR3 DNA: TGTGCCAGCAGCGGTGACGGTACTGAAGCTTTCTTT. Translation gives CASSGDGTEAFF.

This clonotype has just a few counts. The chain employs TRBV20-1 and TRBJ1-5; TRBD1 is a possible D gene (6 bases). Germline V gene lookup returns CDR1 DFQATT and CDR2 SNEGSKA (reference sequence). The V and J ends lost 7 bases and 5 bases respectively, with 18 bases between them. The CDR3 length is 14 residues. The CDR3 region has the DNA TGCAGTGGCCAAAGAGGAGGGGGTGATCAGCCCCAGCATTTT. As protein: CSGQRGGGDQPQHF.

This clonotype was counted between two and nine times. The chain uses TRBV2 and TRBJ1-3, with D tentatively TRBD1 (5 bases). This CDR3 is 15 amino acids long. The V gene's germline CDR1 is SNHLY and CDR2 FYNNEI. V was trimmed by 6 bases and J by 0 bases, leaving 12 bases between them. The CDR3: CASRAGRSSGNTIYF. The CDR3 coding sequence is TGTGCCAGCAGGGCGGGGCGGAGCTCTGGAAACACCATATATTTT.

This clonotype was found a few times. CDR3 DNA sequence: TGTGCCAGCAGTTTATGGACTCCCCGACTAGCTTTGTTCAATGAGCAGTTCTTC. It yields the protein CASSLWTPRLALFNEQFF. The J gene is TRBJ2-1, the V gene TRBV27, with TRBD2 identical over 7 bases. Germline CDR1 MNHEY, CDR2 SMNVEV (reference sequence). This CDR3 has 18 residues. J was trimmed by 6 bases and V by 1 base; bases with no gene match: 15.